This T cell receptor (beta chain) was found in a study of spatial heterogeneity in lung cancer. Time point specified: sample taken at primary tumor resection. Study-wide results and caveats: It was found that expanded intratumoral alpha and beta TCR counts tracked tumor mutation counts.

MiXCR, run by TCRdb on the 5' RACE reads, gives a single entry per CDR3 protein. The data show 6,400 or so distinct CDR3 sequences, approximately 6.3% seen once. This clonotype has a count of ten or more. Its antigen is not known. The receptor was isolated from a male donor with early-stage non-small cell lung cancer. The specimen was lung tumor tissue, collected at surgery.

The CDR3 coding sequence is TGTGCCAGCAGCCGGAGGACTAGCGGGAGTAACACAGATACGCAGTATTTT. It is translated as CASSRRTSGSNTDTQYF. This rearrangement joins TRBV3-1 to TRBJ2-3, with 13 bases aligning to TRBD2. CDR1 is LGHDT and CDR2 is YNNKEL in the germline V gene (reference sequence). The CDR3 runs 17 residues. V shed 4 bases, J shed 2 bases, and the junction held 6 bases outside the gene matches.